Sequencing of this TCR beta chain was carried out in a study of T cells in Graves' hyperthyroidism and ophthalmopathy. CDR1 and CDR2 (germline): MGHRA, YSYEKL. Trimming pared 0 bases from V and 2 bases from J, leaving 7 bases between. This CDR3 has 14 amino acids. This clonotype was counted a few times. The TCR beta CDR3 regions underwent amplification using RNA transcripts as the source. HTBI primers were employed in a first-round RT-PCR of the TCR CDR3. TCRdb recomputed calls from the multiplex PCR reads with MiXCR, one row per CDR3 protein. Here the sample spans 500,000 or so distinct CDR3 sequences, approximately 17% being singletons.

V usage is TRBV4-1 and J usage is TRBJ2-5; unclear D gene. This TCR was sampled from a woman aged 18-29 years with Graves' ophthalmopathy. The specimen was blood. DNA for the CDR3: TGCGCCAGCAGCCAAGATGGCAGTCAAGAGACCCAGTACTTC. Translation: CASSQDGSQETQYF.